This T cell receptor beta chain was recorded in a study of low-dose radiotherapy and immunotherapy resistance in tumors. As for the study in general: Doses delivered to Cohort 2 were 1 Gy per fraction every two weeks, amounting to 13 Gy over 26 weeks. The 200 mg/m2 dose of intravenous cyclophosphamide was given every two weeks, one day before radiation and immunotherapy.

Regarding time point: before trial treatment. This clonotype was observed a few times. The V gene's germline CDR1 is KGHDR and CDR2 SFDVKD. Trimming removed 3 bases from V and 5 bases from J; junction bases left unmatched: 8. The CDR3 spans 15 residues. Priming of first-strand cDNA relied on TRAV- and TRBV-specific primers (covering alpha and beta chains). TCRs underwent around 20 PCR cycles of amplification with a constant-region primer and V-primer adapter. One entry per CDR3 protein, called by TCRdb with MiXCR from the reads. The sample consists of 65,000 to 95,000 distinct CDR3 sequences, over 15% of them appearing once.

The chain has TRBV24-1 and TRBJ2-5; 7 nucleotides align to TRBD1. Sequences were derived from PBMCs, sampled before treatment. This receptor was taken from a male donor with prostate cancer. The CDR3 loop reads CATSDRNRGRETQYF. The CDR3 DNA reads TGTGCCACCAGTGATCGCAACAGGGGCCGGGAGACCCAGTACTTC.